This T cell receptor (beta chain) was sequenced during a study of neurological immune-mediated disorders. General study points: Multiple sclerosis patients had less TCR clonal expansion than even healthy controls, unlike HTLV-1-associated myelopathy.

This CDR3 is 14 amino acids long. V shed 0 bases and J shed 3 bases, with 10 bases lying between them. The germline gives CDR1 SGHRS, CDR2 YFSETQ. In its sample, this clonotype was seen many times. No antigen is known for it. It was by 5'RACE with 10-nucleotide random UMIs that the cDNA was made. Using its own MiXCR run on the 5' RACE reads, TCRdb lists one record per CDR3 protein. Among tens of thousands of distinct CDR3 sequences listed, more than 3% were seen once. The sequencing sample was made of PBMCs. The receptor's source is a man aged 30 to 39 with multiple sclerosis. V usage is TRBV5-1 and J usage is TRBJ2-7, with D hard to call. The CDR3 loop reads CASSLAPDGYEQYF. The CDR3 DNA follows: TGCGCCAGCAGCTTGGCCCCCGACGGCTACGAGCAGTACTTC.